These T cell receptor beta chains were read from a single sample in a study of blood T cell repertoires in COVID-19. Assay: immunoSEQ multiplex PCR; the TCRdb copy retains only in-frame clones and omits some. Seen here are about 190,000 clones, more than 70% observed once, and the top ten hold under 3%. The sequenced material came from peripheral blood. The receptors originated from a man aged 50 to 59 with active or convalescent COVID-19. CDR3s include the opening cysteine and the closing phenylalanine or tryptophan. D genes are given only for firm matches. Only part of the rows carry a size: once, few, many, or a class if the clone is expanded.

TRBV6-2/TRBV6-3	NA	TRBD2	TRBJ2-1	CASSARTSDYNEQFF	TGTGCCAGCAGCGCCAGGACTAGCGATTACAATGAGCAGTTCTTC
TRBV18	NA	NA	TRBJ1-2	CASSPGSEYGYTF	TGTGCCAGCTCACCAGGTAGCGAGTATGGCTACACCTTC
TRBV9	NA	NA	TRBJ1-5	CASSDGGFNQPQHF	TGTGCCAGCAGCGACGGGGGGTTCAATCAGCCCCAGCATTTT
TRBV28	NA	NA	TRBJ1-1	CASSTNTMVIEAFF	TGTGCCAGCAGTACCAACACGATGGTGATTGAAGCTTTCTTT
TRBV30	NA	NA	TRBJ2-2	CAWNTQGGGGELFF	TGTGCCTGGAACACGCAGGGGGGAGGCGGGGAGCTGTTTTTT
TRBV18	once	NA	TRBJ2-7	CASSPGRKPYEQYF	TGTGCCAGCTCACCAGGCAGAAAACCTTACGAGCAGTACTTC
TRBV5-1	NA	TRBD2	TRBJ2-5	CASSLGFPGTSGAMQETQYF	TGCGCCAGCAGCTTAGGGTTCCCCGGGACTAGCGGGGCTATGCAAGAGACCCAGTACTTC
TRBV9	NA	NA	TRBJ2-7	CASSVSGGTGEQYF	TGTGCCAGCAGCGTATCAGGGGGGACCGGCGAGCAGTACTTC
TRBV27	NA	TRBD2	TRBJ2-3	CASSPWETSGGLYF	TGTGCCAGCAGTCCGTGGGAGACTAGCGGGGGACTGTATTTT
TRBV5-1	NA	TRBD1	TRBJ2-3	CASSALQGATDTQYF	TGCGCCAGCAGCGCTCTACAGGGGGCCACAGATACGCAGTATTTT
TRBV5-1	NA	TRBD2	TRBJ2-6	CASSPVASGRPYSGANVLTF	TGCGCCAGCAGCCCGGTGGCTAGCGGGAGGCCCTACTCTGGGGCCAACGTCCTGACTTTC
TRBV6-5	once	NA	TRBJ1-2	CASSPTGQIWGYTF	TGTGCCAGCAGTCCCACCGGACAGATTTGGGGCTACACCTTC
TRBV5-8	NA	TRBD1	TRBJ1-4	CASSGGQAFNEKLFF	TGTGCCAGCAGCGGAGGACAGGCTTTTAATGAAAAACTGTTTTTT
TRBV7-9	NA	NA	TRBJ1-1	CASSLQRQITPEAFF	TGTGCCAGCAGCTTACAGAGACAGATCACCCCTGAAGCTTTCTTT
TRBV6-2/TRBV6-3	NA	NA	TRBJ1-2	CASSYSITRYGYTF	TGTGCCAGCAGTTACTCGATCACTCGCTATGGCTACACCTTC
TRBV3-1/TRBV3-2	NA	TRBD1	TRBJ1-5	CASSLPGQGRQPQHF	TGTGCCAGCAGTCTCCCGGGACAGGGGAGACAGCCCCAGCATTTT
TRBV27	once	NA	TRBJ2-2	CASSLFSGTGELFF	TGTGCCAGCAGTTTATTTTCGGGGACCGGGGAGCTGTTTTTT
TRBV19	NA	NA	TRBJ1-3	CSLVGEYSGNTIYF	TGTTCTCTTGTAGGAGAGTACTCTGGAAACACCATATATTTT
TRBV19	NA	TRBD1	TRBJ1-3	CASGSGQLNTIYF	TGTGCCAGCGGGTCGGGACAGTTAAACACCATATATTTT
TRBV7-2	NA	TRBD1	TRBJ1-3	CASSVRDRVGNTIYF	TGTGCCAGCAGCGTTCGGGACAGGGTGGGAAACACCATATATTTT
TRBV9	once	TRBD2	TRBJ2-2	CASSVEGLAAGELFF	TGTGCCAGCAGCGTAGAGGGACTAGCGGCCGGGGAGCTGTTTTTT
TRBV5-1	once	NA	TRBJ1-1	CASGRGNTEAFF	TGCGCCAGCGGTAGGGGGAACACTGAAGCTTTCTTT
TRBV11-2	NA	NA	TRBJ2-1	CASSPIRGAHHNEQFF	TGTGCCAGCAGCCCTATCCGGGGGGCTCATCACAATGAGCAGTTCTTC
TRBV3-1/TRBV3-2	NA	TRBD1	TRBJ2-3	CASSHRDREDTQYF	TGTGCCAGCAGCCACCGGGACAGGGAAGATACGCAGTATTTT
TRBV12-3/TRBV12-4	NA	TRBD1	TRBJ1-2	CASSRDRSYGYTF	TGTGCCAGCAGCCGGGACAGGTCCTATGGCTACACCTTC
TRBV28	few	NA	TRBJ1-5	CASSLGGGSNQPQHF	TGTGCCAGCAGCCTCGGGGGGGGGTCAAATCAGCCCCAGCATTTT
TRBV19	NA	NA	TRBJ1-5	CASRPLYLSNQPQHF	TGTGCCAGTAGGCCGCTCTACCTGAGCAATCAGCCCCAGCATTTT
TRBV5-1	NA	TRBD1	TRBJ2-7	CASSERGQGVFSYEQYF	TGCGCCAGCAGCGAGAGGGGACAGGGGGTTTTCTCCTACGAGCAGTACTTC
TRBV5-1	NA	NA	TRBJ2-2	CASSVGHLGIPGELFF	TGCGCCAGCAGCGTTGGACATCTCGGTATTCCCGGGGAGCTGTTTTTT
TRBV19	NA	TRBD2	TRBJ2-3	CASSMSGGLTDTQYF	TGTGCCAGTAGTATGTCGGGGGGACTCACAGATACGCAGTATTTT
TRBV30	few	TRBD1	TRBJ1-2	CAWSSGQGNYYGYTF	TGTGCCTGGAGTTCGGGACAGGGGAATTACTATGGCTACACCTTC
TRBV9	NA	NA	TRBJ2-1	CASSVIGGGEQFF	TGTGCCAGCAGCGTAATCGGGGGTGGTGAGCAGTTCTTC
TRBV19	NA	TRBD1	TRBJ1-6	CASRTDRDPYRALHF	TGTGCCAGTAGGACTGACAGGGACCCCTATCGAGCCCTCCACTTT
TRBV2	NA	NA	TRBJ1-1	CASTERRGTEAFF	TGTGCCAGCACCGAACGGCGGGGGACTGAAGCTTTCTTT
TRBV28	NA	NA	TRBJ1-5	CASNPWDTVLSPQHF	TGTGCCAGCAATCCTTGGGACACGGTATTGTCGCCCCAGCATTTT
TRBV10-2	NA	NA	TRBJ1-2	CASRRGAGANYGYTF	TGCGCCAGCAGAAGAGGCGCAGGGGCAAACTATGGCTACACCTTC
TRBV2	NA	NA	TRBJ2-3	CASSEQTGRADTQYF	TGTGCCAGCAGTGAGCAAACAGGTCGGGCAGATACGCAGTATTTT
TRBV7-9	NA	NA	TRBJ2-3	CASSLPGVSTDTQYF	TGTGCCAGCAGCTTACCAGGGGTTAGCACAGATACGCAGTATTTT
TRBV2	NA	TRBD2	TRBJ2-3	CASSGLAGGTDTQYF	TGTGCCAGCAGTGGACTAGCGGGTGGTACAGATACGCAGTATTTT
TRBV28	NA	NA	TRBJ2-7	CASTPGLTGTYEQYF	TGTGCCAGCACCCCTGGTTTGACAGGGACTTACGAGCAGTACTTC
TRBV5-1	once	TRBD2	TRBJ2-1	CASSGTSGTYNEQFF	TGCGCCAGCAGCGGGACTAGCGGGACCTACAATGAGCAGTTCTTC
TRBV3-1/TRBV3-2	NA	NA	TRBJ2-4	CASSPRTPESKNIQYF	TGTGCCAGCAGCCCTCGGACACCAGAGTCCAAAAACATTCAGTACTTC
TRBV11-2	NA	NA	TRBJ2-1	CASSLARPSAPLYNEQFF	TGTGCCAGCAGCTTAGCCCGGCCTAGCGCCCCCTTATACAATGAGCAGTTCTTC
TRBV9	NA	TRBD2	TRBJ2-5	CASSVSSGGAQGTGTQYF	TGTGCCAGCAGCGTATCTAGCGGGGGGGCCCAAGGTACGGGGACCCAGTACTTC